This T cell receptor (beta chain) was identified in a study of cytomegalovirus exposure and HLA in healthy donors. From germline, CDR1 is KGHSH and CDR2 LQKENI. The CDR3 runs to 18 residues. Between the trimmed V and J ends, which lost 0 bases and 5 bases, there was a span of 22 bases. Clones were read by immunoSEQ multiplex PCR, and TCRdb kept only the in-frame ones, dropping some. Among approximately 100,000 clones listed, roughly 92% were seen once. V and J are TRBV18 and TRBJ1-2, with a tentative D call TRBD1 (5 bases). This clonotype originated in a woman aged 25 to 39 in good health and CMV-seropositive. Sequenced sample: PBMCs. CDR3 DNA: TGTGCCAGCTCACCACCAATCGGAGGGGCCTCAAGATCTTATGGCTACACCTTC. Translated, it gives CASSPPIGGASRSYGYTF.